Presented here are 23 T cell receptor beta chains from one specimen sequenced in a study of cytomegalovirus exposure and HLA in healthy donors. Amplification used 60 Vbeta primers and 13 Jbeta primers. This table comes from immunoSEQ multiplex PCR, and its TCRdb copy is limited to in-frame clones, with some not included. The table shows more than 100,000 clones, with approximately 80% occurring only once. Specimen: PBMCs. The receptors originated from a woman between 35 and 50 years old in good health and CMV-seropositive.

The rearrangement joins TRBV30 to TRBJ1-2; 12 bases fit TRBD1. The CDR3 spans 13 residues. The germline V gene encodes CDR1 GTSNPN and CDR2 SVGIG (reference sequence). The V gene end was trimmed by 6 bases and the J gene end by 7 bases; junction bases not matched to a gene: 6. CDR3 DNA sequence: TGTGCCTGCCCGGGACAGGGGGCAGTTGGCTACACCTTC. Translation gives CACPGQGAVGYTF.

This clone was seen more than once but under ten times. The rearrangement joins TRBV7-2 to TRBJ2-3, with TRBD1 identical over 7 bases. J lost 6 bases, V lost 4 bases, and 10 bases had no gene match. Per the germline V gene, CDR1 is SGHTA and CDR2 is FQGNSA. The CDR3 is 15 amino acids. CDR3 sequence (DNA): TGTGCCAGCAGCTCCAGCCAGGGGGTAGCCGATACGCAGTATTTT. Its protein product is CASSSSQGVADTQYF.

The chain is built from TRBV19 and TRBJ2-7, with TRBD1 matching over 8 bases. V shed 5 bases, J shed 8 bases, and the junction held 14 bases outside the gene matches. The CDR3 contains 15 residues. Germline-derived CDR1 and CDR2 are LNHDA and SQIVND (reference sequence). CDR3 in DNA: TGTGCCAGTAGTTTTGGGGGACAGGAACGGGGGAAGCAGTACTTC. It encodes CASSFGGQERGKQYF.

The chain recombines TRBV5-5 with TRBJ2-5, with 8 bases matching TRBD2. Looked up from germline, CDR1 is SGHKS and CDR2 is YYEKEE (reference sequence). V was pared by 5 bases and J by 5 bases, with 23 bases of the junction left unmatched. This CDR3 has 19 residues. The CDR3 loop is CASRQTPGLGPAVGETQYF. The CDR3 DNA follows: TGTGCCAGCAGGCAAACACCGGGACTAGGCCCCGCGGTAGGGGAGACCCAGTACTTC.

The chain employs TRBV10-3 and TRBJ1-3; the D gene is possibly TRBD1 (5 bases). V was pared by 6 bases and J by 0 bases, with 15 bases between. Germline V gene sequence: CDR1 ENHRY, CDR2 SYGVKD. This CDR3 region has 16 residues. CDR3 residues: CAISGAGGSSGNTIYF. The CDR3 DNA sequence: TGTGCCATCAGCGGGGCGGGGGGGAGCTCTGGAAACACCATATATTTT.

The chain joins TRBV7-8 to TRBJ2-7; 11 bases are a match to TRBD2. This CDR3 comprises 16 residues. The ends lost 5 bases at V and 0 bases at J; junction bases unmatched: 6. CDR1 is SGHVS and CDR2 is FQNEAQ in the germline V gene. The CDR3 region is CASSMGTSGYSYEQYF. The CDR3 coding sequence is TGTGCCAGCAGCATGGGGACTAGCGGCTACTCCTACGAGCAGTACTTC.

V usage is TRBV2 and J usage is TRBJ2-7; 7 bases fit TRBD2. The CDR3 is 16 amino acids. The germline V gene has CDR1 SNHLY and CDR2 FYNNEI. V gave up 0 bases and J gave up 4 bases; unmatched junction bases: 9. CDR3 sequence: CASSEALRGSTYEQYF. The CDR3 DNA follows: TGTGCCAGCAGTGAAGCGCTCCGCGGGAGTACATACGAGCAGTACTTC.

For this clone: This CDR3 is also generated by other DNA sequences in the sample. This chain uses TRBV2 with TRBJ1-6; 8 positions match TRBD1. The germline gives CDR1 SNHLY, CDR2 FYNNEI. The CDR3 is made up of 15 amino acids. The V and J ends lost 7 bases and 7 bases, in that order; junction bases with no gene match: 9. Here the CDR3 reads CASTSDRARNSPLHF. DNA of the CDR3: TGTGCCAGCACATCGGACAGGGCTAGGAATTCACCCCTCCACTTT.

The chain employs TRBV7-8 and TRBJ1-6; D gene uncertain. Trimming took 5 bases from V and 0 from J, leaving 14 bases between them. The CDR3 runs 17 residues. Germline V gene sequence: CDR1 SGHVS, CDR2 FQNEAQ. The CDR3 loop is CASSGPAGSSYNSPLHF. As DNA, the CDR3 is TGTGCCAGCAGCGGACCGGCGGGGAGCTCCTATAATTCACCCCTCCACTTT. Full variable domain (remainder filled in from reference TRBV7-8 and TRBJ1-6): GAGVSQSPRYKVAKRGQDVALRCDPISGHVSLFWYQQALGQGPEFLTYFQNEAQLDKSGLPSDRFFAERPEGSVSTLKIQRTQQEDSAVYLCASSGPAGSSYNSPLHFGNGTRLTVT.

To note about this clone: Other DNA sequences of this sample code for an identical CDR3. The V and J genes are TRBV29-1 and TRBJ1-1; weak D call: TRBD1 (6 bases). This CDR3 contains 13 residues. V was trimmed by 6 bases and J by 0 bases, leaving 11 bases between them. Germline V gene sequence: CDR1 SQVTM, CDR2 ANQGSEA. CDR3 in DNA: TGCAGCGTGCGACAGGTCTTGAACACTGAAGCTTTCTTT. Protein product: CSVRQVLNTEAFF.

V is TRBV7-2 and J is TRBJ1-2; D perhaps matches TRBD1 (5 bases). The CDR3 consists of 16 residues. With 2 bases removed from V and 8 bases from J, the gap between germline ends came to 21 bases. The V gene's germline CDR1 is SGHTA and CDR2 FQGNSA. The CDR3: CASSLWTPAQSRGYTF. CDR3 DNA: TGTGCCAGCAGCTTATGGACACCGGCCCAATCCAGGGGCTACACCTTC.

A few counts support this clone. The V call is TRBV7-2, the J call TRBJ1-5; 10 nucleotides agree with TRBD1. From germline, CDR1 is SGHTA and CDR2 FQGNSA. Trimming cost V 2 bases and J 6 bases; bases outside gene matches: 4. The CDR3 has 15 residues. CDR3 residues: CASSLYGTGVQPQHF. The CDR3 DNA reads as TGTGCCAGCAGCTTATACGGGACAGGGGTTCAGCCCCAGCATTTT.

The rearrangement joins TRBV5-1 to TRBJ2-3; D not certain. The length of the CDR3 is 15 residues. V was trimmed by 0 bases and J by 0 bases, leaving 8 bases between them. Germline CDR1 SGHRS, CDR2 YFSETQ. The DNA of the CDR3 is TGCGCCAGCAGCTTGGGTAAGCCTAGCACAGATACGCAGTATTTT. Its protein product is CASSLGKPSTDTQYF.

This clone was picked up one time. CDR3 bases: TGTGCTAGTGGAAATCGGGGACACTTAGTAGGAGAGACCCAGTACTTC. Amino acids: CASGNRGHLVGETQYF. V and J are TRBV12-5 and TRBJ2-5, with D possibly matching TRBD1 (6 bases). This CDR3 contains 16 residues. V shed 6 bases and J shed 4 bases, with 21 bases lying between them. Germline CDR1 is LGHNT and CDR2 is FRNRAP.

The V gene is TRBV5-6, the J gene TRBJ1-5, with D possibly TRBD1 on 6 matching bases. The CDR3 consists of 15 residues. Between the trimmed V and J ends, which lost 3 bases and 9 bases, there was a span of 19 bases. Germline V gives CDR1 SGHDT, CDR2 YYEEEE. CDR3 amino acids: CASSYFTGTSGPQHF. As DNA, the CDR3 is TGTGCCAGCAGCTACTTTACAGGGACATCAGGGCCCCAGCATTTT.

The chain has TRBV6-5 and TRBJ1-2; TRBD1 matches at 7 bases. V lost 5 bases to trimming and J lost 4 bases; unmatched junction nucleotides: 7. This CDR3 has 14 amino acids. Germline-derived CDR1 and CDR2 are MNHEY and SVGAGI. CDR3 DNA sequence: TGTGCCAGCAGTCGACAGGGTTACTTCTATGGCTACACCTTC. Its translation: CASSRQGYFYGYTF.

This chain links TRBV7-9 with TRBJ2-1, with D tentatively TRBD1 (6 bases). V was pared by 7 bases and J by 2 bases, with 15 bases between. CDR3 length: 15 amino acids. CDR1 and CDR2 from the germline V gene are SEHNR and FQNEAQ (reference sequence). The CDR3 DNA is TGTGCCAGCAACTATGCGGACAGCACCTACAATGAGCAGTTCTTC. As protein: CASNYADSTYNEQFF.

The chain is built from TRBV10-3 and TRBJ2-7; D might be TRBD1 (6 bases). Deletions cut 2 bases from V and 1 base from J, with 9 bases between. CDR1 and CDR2 (germline): ENHRY, SYGVKD. The CDR3 extends over 14 amino acids. The CDR3 loop reads CAISEGGTSYEQYF. The CDR3 nucleotides are TGTGCCATCAGTGAGGGGGGCACGTCCTACGAGCAGTACTTC.

This clone was picked up one time. This chain uses TRBV4-1 with TRBJ2-5; weak D call: TRBD1 (7 bases). CDR1 and CDR2 from the germline V gene are MGHRA and YSYEKL. The CDR3 contains 14 residues. V was clipped by 4 bases and J by 0 bases, with 9 bases between them. The CDR3 nucleotides read TGCGCCAGCAGCCCAGGGGGGTACCAAGAGACCCAGTACTTC. Translated, it gives CASSPGGYQETQYF.

The J gene is TRBJ2-7, the V gene TRBV30; the match to TRBD2 covers 10 bases. V lost 5 bases, J lost 5 bases, and 12 bases stayed unmatched. CDR3 length: 15 residues. From germline, CDR1 is GTSNPN and CDR2 SVGIG (reference sequence). CDR3 loop: CAWSSGRALGDEQYF. CDR3 DNA: TGTGCCTGGTCGAGCGGGAGGGCTCTTGGCGACGAGCAGTACTTC.

A single count supports this clone. Germline and junction disagree at one end, which may indicate a read error. This chain joins TRBV7-7 and TRBJ2-2; tentatively, D is TRBD1 (6 bases). Germline V gene lookup returns CDR1 SSHAT and CDR2 FNYEAQ (reference sequence). This CDR3 contains 14 residues. DNA for the CDR3: TGTGCTAGCAGCCTACAGGGGAACACCGGGGAGCTGTTTTTT. Translation: CASSLQGNTGELFF.

The chain joins TRBV7-2 to TRBJ2-6; TRBD1 is a possible D gene (5 bases). Trimming took off 2 bases at V and 0 bases at J, with 11 bases between the two ends. Germline assignment: CDR1 SGHTA and CDR2 FQGNSA. This CDR3 contains 17 residues. CDR3 bases: TGTGCCAGCAGCTTATCAGGGTTAGGCTCTGGGGCCAACGTCCTGACTTTC. It encodes CASSLSGLGSGANVLTF.

V gene TRBV5-6 combines with J gene TRBJ2-1, with D unclear. The CDR3 runs 12 residues. Germline CDR1 is SGHDT and CDR2 is YYEEEE. Trimming took 0 bases from V and 10 from J, leaving 8 bases between them. The CDR3 spells CASSLAWREQFF. As DNA, the CDR3 is TGTGCCAGCAGCTTGGCCTGGAGAGAGCAGTTCTTC. Full variable domain (rest looked up from reference TRBV5-6 and TRBJ2-1): DAGVTQSPTHLIKTRGQQVTLRCSPKSGHDTVSWYQQALGQGPQFIFQYYEEEERQRGNFPDRFSGHQFPNYSSELNVNALLLGDSALYLCASSLAWREQFFGPGTRLTVL.